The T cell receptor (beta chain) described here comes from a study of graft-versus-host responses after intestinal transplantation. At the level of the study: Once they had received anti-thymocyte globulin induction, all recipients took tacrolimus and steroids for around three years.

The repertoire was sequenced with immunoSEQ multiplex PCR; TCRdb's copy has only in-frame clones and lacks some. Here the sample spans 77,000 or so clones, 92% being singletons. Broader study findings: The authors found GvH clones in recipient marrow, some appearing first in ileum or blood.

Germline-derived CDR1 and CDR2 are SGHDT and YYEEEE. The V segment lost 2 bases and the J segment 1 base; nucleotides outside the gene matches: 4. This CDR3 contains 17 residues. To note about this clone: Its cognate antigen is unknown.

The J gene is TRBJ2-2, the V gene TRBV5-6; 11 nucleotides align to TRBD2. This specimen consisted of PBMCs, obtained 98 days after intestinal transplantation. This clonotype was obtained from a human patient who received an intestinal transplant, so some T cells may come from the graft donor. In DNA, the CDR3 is TGTGCCAGCAGCTTACTAGCGGGAGAATGGAACACCGGGGAGCTGTTTTTT. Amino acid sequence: CASSLLAGEWNTGELFF.